This TCR beta chain was sequenced for a study of STAT5B mutations in CD4+ large granular lymphocyte leukemia. General study results and limits: Compared with healthy controls (2/35), patient top clones favored TRBV06 (8/27).

Trimming removed 0 bases from V and 0 bases from J, with 15 bases in between. Germline loops: CDR1 LNHNV, CDR2 YYDKDF (reference sequence). This CDR3 has 18 amino acids. Original analysis: Productive clonotypes were detectable down to 2.59 x 10-5 frequency. Assay used: immunoSEQ multiplex PCR; TCRdb lists only in-frame clones, some missing. Clone size and the V and J calls come from that table; the DNA yielded D and trimming. This repertoire shows under 50,000 clones, 65% to 85% found once; its top ten account for 0.3% to 0.4%. As to this clone: Its antigen is unidentified.

The chain recombines TRBV15 with TRBJ1-3; tentatively, D is TRBD1 (5 bases). Sequencing was carried out using CD4+ T cells from blood buffy coats. The TCR was taken from a human donor in good health. DNA for the CDR3: TGTGCCACCAGCAGAGAGGTTAGACAGCGCTACTCTGGAAACACCATATATTTT. It is translated as CATSREVRQRYSGNTIYF.